This TCR beta chain was found in a study of CD8 T cells in ankylosing spondylitis. Trimming at V came to 5 bases and at J to 0 bases, leaving 9 bases not matched to a gene. Germline V gives CDR1 DFQATT, CDR2 SNEGSKA (reference sequence). The CDR3 totals 17 residues. Study results and caveats: Typical of ankylosing spondylitis blood, it appeared, was a TCR beta motif of eight highly homologous variants. Clones linked to disease, bearing a CD8+ phenotype, were relatively rare in peripheral blood. According to the report, clones linked to the disease were significantly enriched in matched synovial fluid samples taken from ankylosing spondylitis patients.

Preparation of TCR beta libraries was done by quantitative 5'-RACE with molecular barcodes. TCRdb analysed the 5' RACE reads with MiXCR anew, one entry per CDR3 protein. The table has around 890,000 distinct CDR3 sequences, 10% to 15% seen once. In its sample, this clonotype was seen a few times. Its antigen is not known. The sequencing sample was made of blood, either unsorted or a sorted T cell fraction (not recorded which). The chain is built from TRBV20-1 and TRBJ2-3, with TRBD1 matching 12 bases. This TCR was sampled from a male donor with ankylosing spondylitis. CDR3 region: CSAGGQGATVSTDTQYF. The CDR3 DNA sequence: TGCAGTGCTGGGGGACAGGGGGCGACGGTTAGCACAGATACGCAGTATTTT.